This TCR beta chain was sequenced for a study of OX40 agonist ivuxolimab in advanced cancers. Study-level information: Hepatocellular carcinoma, melanoma, renal cell or head and neck cancer affected the dose-escalation patients. At about 82% male, the cohort had a mean age of about 60 years, ranging from about 20 to 79.

The study's findings and limits: At 0.1 to 3.0 mg/kg and by week 6, clonal expansion occurred in CD4+ and CD8+ blood T cells. Expanded clones were, on average, more numerous among CD8+ T cells than CD4+.

From germline, CDR1 is SGHNT and CDR2 YYREEE (reference sequence). The CDR3 contains 14 residues. Data came from immunoSEQ multiplex PCR; TCRdb stores just in-frame clones and leaves some out. This table has 40,000 to 55,000 clones, 75% to 85% appearing once. This clone was detected only once. Its specificity is not known. This material consisted of CD4+ or CD8+ T cells sorted from blood, taken in a trial of the OX40 agonist ivuxolimab. This clonotype originated in an adult with an advanced solid tumor such as melanoma, head and neck, liver or kidney cancer. The gene calls are TRBV5-4 and TRBJ2-5; no firm D call. The DNA matches TRBJ2-7 better at its end, which makes the J call doubtful. The CDR3 bases are TGTGCCAGCAGCTTAGGGCCTTCATCCTACGAGCAGTACTTC. Amino acid sequence: CASSLGPSSYEQYF.